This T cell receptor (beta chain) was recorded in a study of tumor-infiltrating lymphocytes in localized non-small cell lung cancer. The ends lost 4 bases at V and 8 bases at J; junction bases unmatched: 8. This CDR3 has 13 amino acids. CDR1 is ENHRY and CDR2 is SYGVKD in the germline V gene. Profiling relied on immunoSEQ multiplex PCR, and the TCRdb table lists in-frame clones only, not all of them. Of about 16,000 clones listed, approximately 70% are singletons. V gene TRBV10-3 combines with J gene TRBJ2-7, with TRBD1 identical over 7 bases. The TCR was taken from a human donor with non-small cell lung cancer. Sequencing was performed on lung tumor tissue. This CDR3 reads CAISVDRVGKQYF. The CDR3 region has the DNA TGTGCCATCAGTGTAGACAGGGTGGGCAAGCAGTACTTC.